The clone carrying this T cell receptor (beta chain) was observed a single time. The antigen remains unidentified. Clones were read by immunoSEQ multiplex PCR, and TCRdb kept only the in-frame ones, dropping some. The repertoire holds approximately 160,000 clones, with roughly 90% as singletons. The sample belongs to a study of T cell responses to AZD1222 COVID-19 vaccine. As for the study in general: Second-dose recipients at about 4 or about 12 weeks were treated as one pooled group. Whole-study results and caveats: Just a handful of AZD1222 recipients were seropositive at baseline. The donors showed a predominance of white British ancestry and of females, with possible underestimation of clonal diversity. Spike-specific TCR breadth and depth both grew after two AZD1222 doses.

CDR1 GTSNPN and CDR2 SVGIG come from the germline V gene (reference sequence). The CDR3 spans 11 residues. Trimming stripped 0 bases from V and 4 bases from J, with 4 bases between. The chain combines TRBV30 with TRBJ2-7, with D hard to call. Specimen: peripheral blood, collected on day 0 of AZD1222 vaccination. The clonotype comes from an adult in good health. The CDR3 DNA sequence: TGTGCCTGGAGTGTTACATACGAGCAGTACTTC. It translates to CAWSVTYEQYF. Complete variable domain (other parts from reference TRBV30 and TRBJ2-7): SQTIHQWPATLVQPVGSPLSLECTVEGTSNPNLYWYRQAAGRGLQLLFYSVGIGQISSEVPQNLSASRPQDRQFILSSKKLLLSDSGFYLCAWSVTYEQYFGPGTRLTVT.